This T cell receptor (beta chain) is from a study of Ad26.COV2.S vaccination and SARS-CoV-2 variants. Study-wide context: Trial arm assignment for the donor was COV1001 Ad26.COV2.S. Each vaccinee took Ad26.COV2.S intramuscularly, once or twice 56 days apart.

Using immunoSEQ multiplex PCR, the repertoire was profiled, and TCRdb retains in-frame clones only, with some absent. This sample has more than 400,000 clones; over 80% occur once, and the top ten carry more than 1.5%. Treatment: roughly 18 received Ad26.COV2.S at low or high dose, single or two shots; five or six received placebo; per-sample allocation not given. Day 63 following the first vaccine or placebo injection was when the samples were taken. The vaccine delivered Wuhan-strain SARS-CoV-2 spike through an Ad26 vector. V gave up 4 bases and J gave up 7 bases, with 10 bases separating them. Germline V gives CDR1 KGHDR, CDR2 SFDVKD. The CDR3 length is 12 residues. Study-level points and caveats: Comparability of non-spike TCR breadth was observed across vaccine and placebo recipients.

As regards this clone: Its target is unknown.

The J gene is TRBJ2-7, the V gene TRBV24-1; D unclear. The sequence came from a person between 18 and 65 years old who received the Ad26.COV2.S COVID-19 vaccine or a placebo. The starting material was peripheral blood, obtained in a trial of Ad26.COV2.S vaccine versus placebo. The CDR3 spells CATSDRVGEQYF. In DNA, the CDR3 is TGTGCCACCAGTGACCGGGTAGGGGAGCAGTACTTC.